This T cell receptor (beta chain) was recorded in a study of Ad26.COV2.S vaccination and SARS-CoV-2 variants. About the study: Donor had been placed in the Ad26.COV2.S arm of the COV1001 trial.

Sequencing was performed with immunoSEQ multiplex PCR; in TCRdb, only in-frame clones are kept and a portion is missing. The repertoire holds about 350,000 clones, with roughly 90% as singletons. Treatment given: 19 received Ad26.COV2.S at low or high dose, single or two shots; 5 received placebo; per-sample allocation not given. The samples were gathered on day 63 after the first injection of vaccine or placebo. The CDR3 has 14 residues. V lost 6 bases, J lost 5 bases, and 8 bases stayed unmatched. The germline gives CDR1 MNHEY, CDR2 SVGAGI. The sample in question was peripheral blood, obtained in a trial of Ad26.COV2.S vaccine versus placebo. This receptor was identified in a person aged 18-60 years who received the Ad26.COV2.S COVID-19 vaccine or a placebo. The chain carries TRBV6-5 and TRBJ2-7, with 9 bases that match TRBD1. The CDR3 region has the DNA TGTGCCAGCAGACAGGGACAGGGCAGACACGAGCAGTACTTC. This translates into CASRQGQGRHEQYF.